This TCR beta chain was profiled in a study of T cell repertoires in aging, cancer and after chemotherapy. Study overall: Six age groups, ranging from 30 or younger to 70 or older, included the donors.

Peripheral blood genomic DNA, not sorted cells or RNA, was the template. Between the trimmed V and J ends, which lost 0 bases and 4 bases, there was a span of 17 bases. The CDR3 runs 18 residues. Germline CDR1 and CDR2: SGHRS and YFSETQ. Multiplex touch-down PCR with TRB-A/B primers amplified rearranged V-D-J TRB sequences. TCRdb recomputed calls from the multiplex PCR reads with MiXCR, one row per CDR3 protein. The sample records approximately 9,300 distinct CDR3 sequences, approximately 37% being singletons. The V call is TRBV5-1, the J call TRBJ1-6, with a weak D call TRBD1 (5 bases). Specimen: blood. The receptor was isolated from a human donor in good health. CDR3 in amino acids: CASSLVQGGGVYNSPLHF. As DNA, the CDR3 is TGCGCCAGCAGCTTGGTTCAAGGCGGGGGGGTGTATAATTCACCCCTCCACTTT.